This T cell receptor (beta chain) originates from a study of blood T cell repertoires in COVID-19. Methods used by the authors: Nucleated cell counts were estimated from reference gene primer amplification. Sequenced by immunoSEQ multiplex PCR; TCRdb stores in-frame clones only, minus some. The V and J calls and clone size are taken from that table; D and trimming were inferred from the DNA. The repertoire includes about 170,000 clones, under 90% of them detected once, and roughly a tenth sits in the top ten. The germline V gene encodes CDR1 SGHVS and CDR2 FQNEAQ. Trimming took 5 bases from V and 2 from J, leaving 18 bases between them. The CDR3 is 16 amino acids.

The sequence was obtained from a woman aged 80 or over with active or convalescent COVID-19. V usage is TRBV7-8 and J usage is TRBJ1-2, with D maybe TRBD1 (5 bases). Material for sequencing was peripheral blood. The CDR3 DNA reads TGTGCCAGCAGCATTTACCGGGGGGTTACGAACTATGGCTACACCTTC. Translation gives CASSIYRGVTNYGYTF.